The TCR beta chain under discussion was sequenced for a study of T cell repertoires in cytomegalovirus infection. Broader study findings: CMV-specific TCR beta clonotypes restricted by HLA-C dominated the ex vivo response.

This clonotype was detected many times. Its antigen is currently unknown. Via MiXCR, TCRdb re-called the reads, giving one row per CDR3 protein. The data contain some 940,000 distinct CDR3 sequences, roughly 30% of them singletons. The CDR3 is 15 amino acids. The germline V gene encodes CDR1 SEHNR and CDR2 FQNEAQ (reference sequence). J gave up 4 bases and V 4 bases, and 9 bases lay outside the gene matches. The genes are TRBV7-9 and TRBJ1-1; 7 nucleotides align to TRBD1. The TCR sequence derives from a human donor in good health (CMV status not recorded). Some clones in this sample may be carry-over from other donors' samples. Sample: cultured CD8+ T cells from PBMCs, taken from culture after CMV antigen stimulation. CDR3 protein: CASSSDRHRGTEAFF. In nucleotides, the CDR3 is TGTGCCAGCAGCTCAGACAGGCACAGGGGCACTGAAGCTTTCTTT.